Below are 32 T cell receptor beta chains sequenced from a single sample in a study of T cell responses to AZD1222 COVID-19 vaccine. This table comes from immunoSEQ multiplex PCR, and its TCRdb copy is limited to in-frame clones, with some not included. The sample lists about 100,000 clones, about 89% occurring once. This material consisted of peripheral blood, taken on day 0 of MenACWY control vaccination. The receptors come from an adult in good health.

The chain combines TRBV5-4 with TRBJ2-1, with D possibly TRBD2 on 6 matching bases. The CDR3 runs to 15 residues. CDR1 SGHNT and CDR2 YYREEE come from the germline V gene (reference sequence). Trimming took off 1 base at V and 2 bases at J, with 10 bases between the two ends. The CDR3 is CASSLSGGTYNEQFF. As DNA, the CDR3 is TGTGCCAGCAGCTTGAGTGGGGGGACCTACAATGAGCAGTTCTTC.

CDR3 loop: CASSLGGGNQPQHF. In DNA, the CDR3 is TGTGCCAGCAGCTTAGGGGGGGGGAATCAGCCCCAGCATTTT. This chain links TRBV7-2 with TRBJ1-5, with D tentatively TRBD1 (5 bases). The V end was cut by 1 base, the J end by 4 bases, with 8 bases between. The CDR3 contains 14 residues. Per the germline V gene, CDR1 is SGHTA and CDR2 is FQGNSA.

A note on this clone: Other DNA variants within this sample encode the same CDR3. The chain has TRBV28 and TRBJ1-2; tentative D call: TRBD1 (5 bases). The CDR3 is made up of 13 amino acids. CDR1 and CDR2 (germline): MDHEN, SYDVKM. V dropped 2 bases and J dropped 8 bases, with 12 bases sitting between them. The CDR3 loop reads CASSLGQGFGYTF. CDR3 DNA sequence: TGTGCCAGCAGTTTAGGCCAGGGATTCGGCTACACCTTC.

The chain uses TRBV18 and TRBJ1-2; no definite D call. The germline V gene encodes CDR1 KGHSH and CDR2 LQKENI. V was pared by 2 bases and J by 7 bases, with 17 bases between. The CDR3 runs 15 residues. CDR3 sequence reads: CASSPTEGGQFGYTF. The CDR3 nucleotides read TGTGCCAGCTCACCAACGGAGGGCGGGCAATTTGGCTACACCTTC.

CDR3: CASSILAGANVLTF. Written as DNA, the CDR3 is TGTGCCAGCAGCATCCTTGCTGGGGCCAACGTCCTGACTTTC. J is TRBJ2-6 and V is TRBV9; no clear D gene. The CDR3 covers 14 residues. Germline V gene data show CDR1 as SGDLS and CDR2 as YYNGEE. V was cut by 4 bases and J by 2 bases, with 7 bases left in between.

The V call is TRBV28, the J call TRBJ2-3; TRBD2 is a possible D gene (6 bases). Trimming left V 3 bases short and J 3 bases short, with 16 bases between. This CDR3 comprises 16 residues. The V gene's germline CDR1 is MDHEN and CDR2 SYDVKM. The CDR3, as DNA: TGTGCCAGCAGTTTTGGAGGGCGCAGGGTTACAGATACGCAGTATTTT. Amino acids: CASSFGGRRVTDTQYF. Full variable domain (outside the CDR3, taken from reference TRBV28 and TRBJ2-3): DVKVTQSSRYLVKRTGEKVFLECVQDMDHENMFWYRQDPGLGLRLIYFSYDVKMKEKGDIPEGYSVSREKKERFSLILESASTNQTSMYLCASSFGGRRVTDTQYFGPGTRLTVL.

V usage is TRBV6-6 and J usage is TRBJ2-7; 7 bases match TRBD1. From germline, CDR1 is MNHNY and CDR2 SVGAGI (reference sequence). The junction had 11 bases not matched to a gene; V was cut back by 7 bases and J by 5 bases. The CDR3 loop spans 14 amino acids. CDR3 sequence: CASTFRQGDHEQYF. As DNA, the CDR3 is TGTGCCAGCACCTTTCGGCAGGGGGACCACGAGCAGTACTTC.

V gene TRBV6-2 or TRBV6-3 combines with J gene TRBJ1-2; 7 bases match TRBD1. Germline V gene sequence: CDR1 MNHEY, CDR2 SVGEGT. This CDR3 region has 18 residues. V lost 4 bases, J lost 4 bases, and 18 bases stayed unmatched. This CDR3 is CASSSPPLSGTDAYGYTF. The DNA of the CDR3 is TGTGCCAGCAGTTCCCCACCTCTATCCGGGACAGACGCCTATGGCTACACCTTC.

The genes are TRBV10-3 and TRBJ2-3; D gene ambiguous. The CDR3 is 15 amino acids. V was trimmed by 2 bases and J by 3 bases, leaving 12 bases between them. The germline gives CDR1 ENHRY, CDR2 SYGVKD. CDR3 nucleotide sequence: TGTGCCATCAGTGAGGGTCCAGAAGGGACAGATACGCAGTATTTT. The encoded protein is CAISEGPEGTDTQYF.

This chain connects TRBV7-2 to TRBJ2-5; D is undetermined. V lost 7 bases and J lost 1, with 19 bases in between. This CDR3 has 16 residues. CDR1 SGHTA and CDR2 FQGNSA come from the germline V gene. The CDR3 DNA reads TGTGCCAGCACCCGGGCAGTGGGCACCGTCCAAGAGACCCAGTACTTC. Amino acids: CASTRAVGTVQETQYF.

The chain joins TRBV10-3 to TRBJ2-2; D may be TRBD2 (5 bases). The CDR3 is 17 residues long. Germline-derived CDR1 and CDR2 are ENHRY and SYGVKD. Trimming shortened V by 1 base and J by 0 bases, and 12 bases separated the two germline ends. DNA of the CDR3: TGTGCCATCAGTGAGTACGAGCGGAACACGAACACCGGGGAGCTGTTTTTT. Residues: CAISEYERNTNTGELFF.

This clone occurred a few times. This chain uses TRBV21-1 with TRBJ2-3; TRBD2, the table's D call, lacks a check against the DNA. TRBV21-1 is recorded as a pseudogene. CDR3 length equals 16 residues. CDR3 nucleotides: TGTGCCAGCAGCAATCGCGGGGCGGAGAGCACAGATACGCAGTATTTT. This sequence encodes CASSNRGAESTDTQYF.

The gene calls are TRBV7-2 and TRBJ2-7; D is unresolved. Germline assignment: CDR1 SGHTA and CDR2 FQGNSA. The CDR3 is 14 amino acids. V was trimmed by 5 bases and J by 6 bases, leaving 17 bases between them. The CDR3 DNA follows: TGTGCCAGCAGCCCCCGCCAGGCCATCGTCGAGCAGTACTTC. Amino acids: CASSPRQAIVEQYF. Variable domain in full (rest from reference TRBV7-2 and TRBJ2-7): GAGVSQSPSNKVTEKGKDVELRCDPISGHTALYWYRQSLGQGLEFLIYFQGNSAPDKSGLPSDRFSAERTGGSVSTLTIQRTQQEDSAVYLCASSPRQAIVEQYFGPGTRLTVT.

The rearrangement joins TRBV7-2 to TRBJ1-4; tentative D call: TRBD1 (6 bases). This CDR3 contains 14 residues. Germline loops: CDR1 SGHTA, CDR2 FQGNSA. The V end was cut by 4 bases, the J end by 8 bases, with 14 bases between. In DNA form, the CDR3 reads TGTGCCAGCAGCTCTCCAGGGGTCCGCGAAAAACTGTTTTTT. As protein: CASSSPGVREKLFF. The full variable domain, completed using reference TRBV7-2 and TRBJ1-4, is GAGVSQSPSNKVTEKGKDVELRCDPISGHTALYWYRQSLGQGLEFLIYFQGNSAPDKSGLPSDRFSAERTGGSVSTLTIQRTQQEDSAVYLCASSSPGVREKLFFGSGTQLSVL.

This chain connects TRBV19 to TRBJ1-1; TRBD1 matches at 7 bases. The trim removed 4 bases at V and 1 base at J, leaving 9 bases unmatched. The CDR3 has 16 amino acids. Germline V CDR1 and CDR2: LNHDA, SQIVND (reference sequence). In DNA form, the CDR3 reads TGTGCCAGTAGTAGGGGAATTCGACAGGGGAACACTGAAGCTTTCTTT. Protein product: CASSRGIRQGNTEAFF.

The V gene is TRBV10-3, the J gene TRBJ2-3; 11 bases agree with TRBD2. Germline lookup yields CDR1 ENHRY and CDR2 SYGVKD. This CDR3 spans 20 amino acids. V was pared by 7 bases and J by 1 base, with 19 bases of the junction left unmatched. Here the CDR3 DNA reads TGTGCCATCACTGACCTTAGCGGGAGGGCCGGGAGAGGGGGCACAGATACGCAGTATTTT. Protein product: CAITDLSGRAGRGGTDTQYF.

The chain joins TRBV10-3 to TRBJ1-1; D is uncertain. The V gene's germline CDR1 is ENHRY and CDR2 SYGVKD. V was cut by 4 bases and J by 4 bases, with 10 bases left in between. The CDR3 has 13 residues. The CDR3 loop is CAISVEGATEAFF. The CDR3 nucleotides are TGTGCCATCAGTGTGGAGGGCGCCACTGAAGCTTTCTTT.

For the CDR3, the DNA is TGTCCTAAGGAAAGGGTCTTAAAGGACACCGGGGAGCTGTTTTTT. This encodes CPKERVLKDTGELFF. This chain connects TRBV6-4 to TRBJ2-2, with D uncertain. The CDR3 covers 15 residues. The V gene's germline CDR1 is MRHNA and CDR2 SNTAGT.

The rearrangement links TRBV7-2 to TRBJ1-6; 8 bases map to TRBD1. With 5 bases clipped from V and 8 bases from J, the junction kept 2 bases outside the gene matches. The CDR3 covers 13 residues. Germline loops: CDR1 SGHTA, CDR2 FQGNSA. The CDR3 DNA reads TGTGCCAGCAGCGTACAGGGGGATTCACCCCTCCACTTT. Its translation: CASSVQGDSPLHF.

This chain uses TRBV29-1 with TRBJ1-3, with a possible D match to TRBD1 (6 bases). CDR1 and CDR2 from the germline V gene are SQVTM and ANQGSEA. V lost 5 bases and J lost 0, with 11 bases in between. The CDR3 contains 14 residues. CDR3 in DNA: TGCAGCGTTTCCCAGGGGTTCTCTGGAAACACCATATATTTT. This codes for CSVSQGFSGNTIYF.

The chain combines TRBV21-1 with TRBJ1-6. TRBV21-1 is classified as a pseudogene. This CDR3 region has 18 residues. The CDR3 region is CASSKVVTGRFGYSPLHF. The CDR3 DNA reads TGTGCCAGCAGCAAAGTAGTAACAGGGAGGTTTGGATATTCACCCCTCCACTTT.

This chain links TRBV29-1 with TRBJ2-6; D is undetermined. The length of the CDR3 is 13 residues. Looked up from germline, CDR1 is SQVTM and CDR2 is ANQGSEA. V was trimmed by 5 bases and J by 0 bases, leaving 5 bases between them. As DNA, the CDR3 is TGCAGCGTTCAGCCCTCTGGGGCCAACGTCCTGACTTTC. It is translated as CSVQPSGANVLTF.

In DNA form, the CDR3 reads TGTGCCAGCAGCCTCCGACAGGGAGGAACAGATACGCAGTATTTT. Amino acids: CASSLRQGGTDTQYF. The V gene is TRBV7-2, the J gene TRBJ2-3, with a possible D match to TRBD1 (7 bases). CDR1 and CDR2 (germline): SGHTA, FQGNSA. There are 15 residues in the CDR3. Trimming took 5 bases from V and 3 from J, leaving 15 bases between them.

This clone was picked up one time. The chain is built from TRBV19 and TRBJ2-5, with D possibly being TRBD1 (5 bases). Trimming stripped 0 bases from V and 4 bases from J, with 12 bases between. The CDR3 consists of 15 residues. CDR1 is LNHDA and CDR2 is SQIVND in the germline V gene (reference sequence). The DNA for the CDR3 is TGTGCCAGTAGTATAGAGGCCAGGGTTGGAGAGACCCAGTACTTC. This sequence encodes CASSIEARVGETQYF.

This rearrangement joins TRBV5-4 to TRBJ1-1; D might be TRBD1 (6 bases). In germline, CDR1 is SGHNT, CDR2 YYREEE (reference sequence). V was clipped by 4 bases and J by 0 bases, with 10 bases between them. The length of the CDR3 is 14 residues. In DNA, the CDR3 is TGTGCCAGCAGCCTGGACAGACTGAACACTGAAGCTTTCTTT. Protein: CASSLDRLNTEAFF.

This chain connects TRBV19 to TRBJ2-5; D perhaps matches TRBD2 (6 bases). This CDR3 spans 14 amino acids. Germline V gene data show CDR1 as LNHDA and CDR2 as SQIVND (reference sequence). Trimming pared 2 bases from V and 1 base from J, leaving 8 bases between. The CDR3 here is CASSISGVQETQYF. The DNA of the CDR3 is TGTGCCAGTAGTATATCGGGGGTCCAAGAGACCCAGTACTTC.

The genes are TRBV9 and TRBJ1-4; a weak D match, TRBD1 (5 bases). The length of the CDR3 is 16 residues. Trimming took off 0 bases at V and 5 bases at J, with 14 bases between the two ends. From germline, CDR1 is SGDLS and CDR2 YYNGEE. In nucleotides, the CDR3 is TGTGCCAGCAGCGTAGGGGGCGTGGTACGAAATGAAAAACTGTTTTTT. It codes for CASSVGGVVRNEKLFF.

The DNA of the CDR3 is TGTGCCAGTAGGTCGGACAGGGGACTTCATGGCTACACCTTC. It translates to CASRSDRGLHGYTF. The chain employs TRBV19 and TRBJ1-2, with 9 bases that match TRBD1. The CDR3 consists of 14 residues. Germline CDR1 reads LNHDA; CDR2 reads SQIVND (reference sequence). V trimming: 6 bases; J trimming: 6 bases; junction bases outside the gene matches: 8. The whole variable domain, filled in from reference TRBV19 and TRBJ1-2, reads DGGITQSPKYLFRKEGQNVTLSCEQNLNHDAMYWYRQDPGQGLRLIYYSQIVNDFQKGDIAEGYSVSREKKESFPLTVTSAQKNPTAFYLCASRSDRGLHGYTFGSGTRLTVV.

V usage is TRBV6-5 and J usage is TRBJ2-3, with a weak D call TRBD1 (5 bases). The germline CDR1 and CDR2 sequences are MNHEY and SVGAGI. The CDR3 consists of 14 residues. V was cut by 6 bases and J by 3 bases, with 13 bases left in between. CDR3 loop: CASSMDTGTDTQYF. The CDR3, as DNA: TGTGCCAGCAGCATGGACACAGGAACAGATACGCAGTATTTT.

V is TRBV7-8 and J is TRBJ2-7, with D hard to call. Germline CDR1 reads SGHVS; CDR2 reads FQNEAQ. This CDR3 spans 14 amino acids. V dropped 5 bases and J dropped 1 base, with 12 bases sitting between them. CDR3 sequence reads: CASSPGPESYEQYF. In DNA, the CDR3 is TGTGCCAGCAGCCCCGGGCCAGAATCCTACGAGCAGTACTTC.

Turning to this clone: This specimen includes other DNA sequences encoding the same CDR3. V and J are TRBV7-8 and TRBJ2-3, with 7 bases identical to TRBD2. V was clipped by 2 bases and J by 4 bases; unmatched bases: 9. Germline assignment: CDR1 SGHVS and CDR2 FQNEAQ. The CDR3 consists of 16 residues. As DNA, the CDR3 is TGTGCCAGCAGCTTACCCCCAGCGGGACTGGCAGATACGCAGTATTTT. Translation gives CASSLPPAGLADTQYF.

This chain connects TRBV4-2 to TRBJ1-5, with D unresolved. Trimming took 1 base from V and 5 from J, leaving 6 bases between them. CDR1 LGHNA and CDR2 YNFKEQ come from the germline V gene. The CDR3 has 13 residues. The CDR3 DNA reads TGTGCCAGCAGCCAAGGGAGGGATCAGCCCCAGCATTTT. Its translation is CASSQGRDQPQHF.